The T cell receptor beta chain under discussion was sequenced for a study of human T cells and chemical hapten exposure. This clonotype has more than one count but fewer than ten. Its antigen is not identified. Relative to the germline gene, one junction end is altered; a read error may explain this. Germline V lookup: CDR1 SEHNR, CDR2 FQNEAQ (reference sequence). The length of the CDR3 is 13 residues. The time point here: patch test 1, 2 weeks after DPC sensitization. The sample's treatment: therapeutic diphenylcyclopropenone sensitization with weekly scalp DPC. At every patch-test visit, blood was drawn before the patch test was applied. Extraction of total RNA was performed on unfractionated whole blood. Study-wide findings and caveats: Controls formed significantly fewer large CDR3 similarity clusters than expanded TCRs did.

TCRdb ran MiXCR on the RACE reads and lists one entry per CDR3 protein. The sample records some 120,000 distinct CDR3 sequences, 9.5% to 13% being singletons. The chain has TRBV7-9 and TRBJ2-1; TRBD2 matches 8 bases. This clonotype originated in a woman aged 45-65 years with alopecia areata. Some clones in this sample may be carry-over from other donors' samples. The sample was whole blood, taken in connection with sensitization to the hapten diphenylcyclopropenone (DPC). The CDR3 loop reads CASSLEVAGGRAF. The CDR3 nucleotides read TGTGCCAGCAGCTTAGAGGTCGCGGGGGGCCGGGCCTTC.